These 14 T cell receptor beta chains share one sample of origin, sequenced in a study of blood T cell repertoires in COVID-19. Measured with immunoSEQ multiplex PCR; TCRdb has only the in-frame clones, and not every one. The sample lists some 130,000 clones, 65% to 85% seen once, with less than 2% in the top ten. The source material was peripheral blood. The source of these receptors is a man aged 65-85 years with acute or convalescent COVID-19.

Only one count was recorded for this clone. The genes are TRBV7-2 and TRBJ1-1, with TRBD1 as a possible D gene (5 bases). This CDR3 has 15 amino acids. V was cut by 2 bases and J by 4 bases, with 14 bases left in between. In germline, CDR1 is SGHTA, CDR2 FQGNSA. CDR3: CASSLHGPGGTEAFF. For the CDR3, the DNA is TGTGCCAGCAGCTTACATGGCCCCGGGGGCACTGAAGCTTTCTTT. Based on the CDR3 plus reference TRBV7-2 and TRBJ1-1, the full variable domain is GAGVSQSPSNKVTEKGKDVELRCDPISGHTALYWYRQSLGQGLEFLIYFQGNSAPDKSGLPSDRFSAERTGGSVSTLTIQRTQQEDSAVYLCASSLHGPGGTEAFFGQGTRLTVV.

This chain uses TRBV5-5 with TRBJ2-1; TRBD2 agrees at 12 bases. CDR1 and CDR2 (germline): SGHKS, YYEKEE (reference sequence). The CDR3 runs 18 residues. The trim removed 0 bases at V and 7 bases at J, leaving 11 bases unmatched. CDR3 coding DNA: TGTGCCAGCAGCTTGGCCCCGATTGGGCTAGCGGGGGGGAATGAGCAGTTCTTC. It yields the protein CASSLAPIGLAGGNEQFF. The full variable domain, completed using reference TRBV5-5 and TRBJ2-1, is DAGVTQSPTHLIKTRGQQVTLRCSPISGHKSVSWYQQVLGQGPQFIFQYYEKEERGRGNFPDRFSARQFPNYSSELNVNALLLGDSALYLCASSLAPIGLAGGNEQFFGPGTRLTVL.

This chain uses TRBV5-1 with TRBJ1-5; 10 positions agree with TRBD1. This CDR3 region has 14 residues. CDR1 is SGHRS and CDR2 is YFSETQ in the germline V gene. The V gene end was trimmed by 4 bases and the J gene end by 7 bases; junction bases not matched to a gene: 5. The CDR3 DNA reads as TGCGCCAGCAGCCCAGGACAGGGGGGACAGCCCCAGCATTTT. Amino acids: CASSPGQGGQPQHF.

The chain is built from TRBV7-2 and TRBJ2-1; 13 nucleotides agree with TRBD2. The ends lost 5 bases at V and 4 bases at J; junction bases unmatched: 5. Germline loops: CDR1 SGHTA, CDR2 FQGNSA. CDR3 length: 16 amino acids. The CDR3 nucleotides are TGTGCCAGCAGCCCCCGGACTAGCGGGGGATACAATGAGCAGTTCTTC. Translating it yields CASSPRTSGGYNEQFF.

The chain links TRBV5-1 to TRBJ2-5; possible D gene TRBD2, 5 bases. The CDR3 sequence is 14 residues long. The V gene lost 0 bases and the J gene lost 4 bases, with 10 bases spanning the gap. From germline, CDR1 is SGHRS and CDR2 YFSETQ. The CDR3 loop reads CASSLVGSRETQYF. In nucleotides, the CDR3 is TGCGCCAGCAGCTTGGTGGGGAGTAGAGAGACCCAGTACTTC.

The chain combines TRBV6-5 with TRBJ2-7; 10 positions agree with TRBD1. This CDR3 spans 16 amino acids. The ends lost 0 bases at V and 5 bases at J; junction bases unmatched: 7. Germline V gene data show CDR1 as MNHEY and CDR2 as SVGAGI. The CDR3 DNA sequence: TGTGCCAGCAGTTACTCTAGGGACAGGGGAGGCGACGAGCAGTACTTC. Amino acid sequence: CASSYSRDRGGDEQYF.

The chain combines TRBV11-2 with TRBJ1-3; D is unresolved. Looked up from germline, CDR1 is SGHAT and CDR2 is FQNNGV. V was shortened by 4 bases and J by 0 bases, with 7 bases between the two germline ends. CDR3 size: 14 residues. As DNA, the CDR3 is TGTGCCAGCAGCTCGATCTACTCTGGAAACACCATATATTTT. Its protein product is CASSSIYSGNTIYF.

The rearrangement links TRBV6-5 to TRBJ2-7; 10 nucleotides match TRBD2. The CDR3 length is 14 residues. V dropped 8 bases and J dropped 7; count of bases not matched to a gene: 11. Germline CDR1 is MNHEY and CDR2 is SVGAGI. The CDR3 DNA follows: TGTGCCAGCGCCGCGGAGCGGGGGGGGAAGGAGCAGTACTTC. This translates into CASAAERGGKEQYF.

The gene calls are TRBV18 and TRBJ2-5, with D unresolved. Per the germline V gene, CDR1 is KGHSH and CDR2 is LQKENI. Trimming removed 0 bases from V and 5 bases from J, with 4 bases in between. The CDR3 runs to 12 residues. The CDR3 here is CASSPPLETQYF. The CDR3 DNA sequence: TGTGCCAGCTCACCACCCCTTGAGACCCAGTACTTC.

In its sample, this clone was seen once. The chain joins TRBV30 to TRBJ1-5; 7 bases match TRBD1. This CDR3 has 13 amino acids. Losses at the gene ends were 4 bases for V and 4 bases for J; bases not matched to a gene: 4. Germline CDR1 reads GTSNPN; CDR2 reads SVGIG (reference sequence). The CDR3 region has the DNA TGTGCCTGGAATGGACAGGATAATCAGCCCCAGCATTTT. This gives the protein CAWNGQDNQPQHF.

The chain couples TRBV15 to TRBJ1-6; 7 bases align to TRBD1. Losses at the gene ends were 0 bases for V and 9 bases for J; bases not matched to a gene: 2. This CDR3 is built from 14 residues. CDR1 and CDR2 from the germline V gene are LNHNV and YYDKDF (reference sequence). CDR3 in amino acids: CATSRDTGVSPLHF. Written as DNA, the CDR3 is TGTGCCACCAGCAGAGATACAGGGGTTTCACCCCTCCACTTT.

The V gene is TRBV9, the J gene TRBJ2-3; TRBD2 matches 7 bases. The CDR3 is made up of 15 amino acids. With 1 base clipped from V and 0 bases from J, the junction kept 2 bases outside the gene matches. CDR1 is SGDLS, CDR2 YYNGEE, per germline. The CDR3 here is CASSVLADSTDTQYF. In DNA form, the CDR3 reads TGTGCCAGCAGCGTACTAGCGGATAGCACAGATACGCAGTATTTT.

The chain employs TRBV2 and TRBJ2-1; 7 nucleotides align to TRBD1. The V gene's germline CDR1 is SNHLY and CDR2 FYNNEI. With 5 bases clipped from V and 0 bases from J, the junction kept 4 bases outside the gene matches. This CDR3 comprises 15 residues. CDR3 sequence reads: CASSLRQGSYNEQFF. The DNA for the CDR3 is TGTGCCAGCAGTTTAAGACAGGGCTCCTACAATGAGCAGTTCTTC.

The gene calls are TRBV4-1 and TRBJ1-2, with 10 bases lining up with TRBD1. CDR1 MGHRA and CDR2 YSYEKL come from the germline V gene. The CDR3 has 15 residues. V dropped 3 bases and J dropped 5; count of bases not matched to a gene: 6. The CDR3 nucleotides are TGCGCCAGCAGCCAGGGACAGGGGTTTCAGTATGGCTACACCTTC. Translating gives CASSQGQGFQYGYTF.